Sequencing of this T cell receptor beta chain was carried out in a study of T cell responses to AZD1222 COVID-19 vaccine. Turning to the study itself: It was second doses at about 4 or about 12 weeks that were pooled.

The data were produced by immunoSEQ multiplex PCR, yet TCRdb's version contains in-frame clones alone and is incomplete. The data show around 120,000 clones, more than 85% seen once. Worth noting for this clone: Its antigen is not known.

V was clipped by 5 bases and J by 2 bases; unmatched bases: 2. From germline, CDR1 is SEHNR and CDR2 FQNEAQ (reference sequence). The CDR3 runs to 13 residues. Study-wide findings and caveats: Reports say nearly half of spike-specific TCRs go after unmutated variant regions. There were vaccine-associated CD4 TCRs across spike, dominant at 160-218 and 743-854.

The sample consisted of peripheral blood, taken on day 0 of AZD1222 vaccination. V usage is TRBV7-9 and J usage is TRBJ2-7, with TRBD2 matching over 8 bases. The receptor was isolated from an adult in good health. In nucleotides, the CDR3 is TGTGCCAGCAGCAGCGGGGGTACCTACGAGCAGTACTTC. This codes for CASSSGGTYEQYF.